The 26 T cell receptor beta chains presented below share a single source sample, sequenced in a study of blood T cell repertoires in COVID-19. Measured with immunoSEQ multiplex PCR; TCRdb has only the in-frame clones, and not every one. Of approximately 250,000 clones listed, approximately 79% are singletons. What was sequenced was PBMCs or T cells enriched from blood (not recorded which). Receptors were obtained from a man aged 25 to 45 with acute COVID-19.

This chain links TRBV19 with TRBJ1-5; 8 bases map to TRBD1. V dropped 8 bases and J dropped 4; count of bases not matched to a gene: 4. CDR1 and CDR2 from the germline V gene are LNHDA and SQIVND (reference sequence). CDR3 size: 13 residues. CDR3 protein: CASWTGSNQPQHF. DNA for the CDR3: TGTGCCAGTTGGACAGGGAGTAATCAGCCCCAGCATTTT.

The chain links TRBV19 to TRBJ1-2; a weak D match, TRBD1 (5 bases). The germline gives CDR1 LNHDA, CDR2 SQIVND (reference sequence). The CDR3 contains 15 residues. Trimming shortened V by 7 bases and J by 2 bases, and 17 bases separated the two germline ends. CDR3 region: CASTENSGANYGYTF. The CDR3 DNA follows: TGTGCCAGTACGGAAAACAGCGGGGCCAACTATGGCTACACCTTC.

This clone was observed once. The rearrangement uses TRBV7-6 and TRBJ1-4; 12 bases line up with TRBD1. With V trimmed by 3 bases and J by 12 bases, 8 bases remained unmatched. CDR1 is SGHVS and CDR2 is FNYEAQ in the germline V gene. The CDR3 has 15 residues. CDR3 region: CASSFDGTGGGELFF. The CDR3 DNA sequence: TGTGCCAGCAGCTTTGATGGGACAGGGGGCGGAGAACTGTTTTTT.

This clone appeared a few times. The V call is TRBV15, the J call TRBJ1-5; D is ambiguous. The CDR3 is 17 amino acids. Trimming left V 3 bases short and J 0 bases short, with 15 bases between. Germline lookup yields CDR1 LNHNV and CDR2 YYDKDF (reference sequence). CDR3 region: CATSSRQVHYSNQPQHF. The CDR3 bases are TGTGCCACCAGCAGTCGGCAGGTCCATTATAGCAATCAGCCCCAGCATTTT.

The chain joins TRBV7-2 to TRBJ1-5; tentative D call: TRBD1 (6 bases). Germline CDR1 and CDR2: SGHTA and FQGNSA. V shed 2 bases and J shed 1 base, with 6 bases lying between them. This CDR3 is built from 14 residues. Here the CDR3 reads CASSLTGSNQPQHF. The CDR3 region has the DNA TGTGCCAGCAGCTTAACAGGGAGCAATCAGCCCCAGCATTTT. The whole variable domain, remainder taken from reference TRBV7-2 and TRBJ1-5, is GAGVSQSPSNKVTEKGKDVELRCDPISGHTALYWYRQSLGQGLEFLIYFQGNSAPDKSGLPSDRFSAERTGGSVSTLTIQRTQQEDSAVYLCASSLTGSNQPQHFGDGTRLSIL.

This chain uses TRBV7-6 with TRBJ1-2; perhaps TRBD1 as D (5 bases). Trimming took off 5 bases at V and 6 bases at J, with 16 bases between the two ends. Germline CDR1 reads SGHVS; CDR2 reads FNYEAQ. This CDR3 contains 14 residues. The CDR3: CASSPTQVANGYTF. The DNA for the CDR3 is TGTGCCAGCAGCCCCACACAGGTCGCGAATGGCTACACCTTC. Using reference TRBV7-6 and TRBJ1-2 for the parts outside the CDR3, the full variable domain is GAGVSQSPRYKVTKRGQDVALRCDPISGHVSLYWYRQALGQGPEFLTYFNYEAQQDKSGLPNDRFSAERPEGSISTLTIQRTEQRDSAMYRCASSPTQVANGYTFGSGTRLTVV.

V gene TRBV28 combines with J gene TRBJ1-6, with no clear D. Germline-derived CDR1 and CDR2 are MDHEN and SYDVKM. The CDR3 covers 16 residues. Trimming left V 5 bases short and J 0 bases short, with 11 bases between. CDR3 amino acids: CASSPQSSSYNSPLHF. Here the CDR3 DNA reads TGTGCCAGCAGTCCACAGTCGAGCTCCTATAATTCACCCCTCCACTTT.

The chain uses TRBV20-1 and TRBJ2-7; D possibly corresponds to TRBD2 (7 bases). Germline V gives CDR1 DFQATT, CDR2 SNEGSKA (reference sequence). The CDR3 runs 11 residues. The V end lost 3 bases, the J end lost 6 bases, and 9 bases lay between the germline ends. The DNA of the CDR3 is TGCAGTGCTAGGGGGGGGCTCGAGCAGTACGTC. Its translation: CSARGGLEQYV.

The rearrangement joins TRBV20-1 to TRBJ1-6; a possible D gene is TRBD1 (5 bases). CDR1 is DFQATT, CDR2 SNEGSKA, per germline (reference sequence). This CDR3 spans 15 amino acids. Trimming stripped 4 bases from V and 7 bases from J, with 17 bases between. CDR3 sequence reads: CSANDPARANSPLHF. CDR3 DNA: TGCAGTGCTAATGATCCCGCCAGGGCCAATTCACCCCTCCACTTT.

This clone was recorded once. As DNA, the CDR3 is TGTGCCAGCCGCGAAGGAGTAAGACCCACAGATACGCAGTATTTT. It is translated as CASREGVRPTDTQYF. The chain couples TRBV9 to TRBJ2-3, with D unresolved. Germline CDR1 and CDR2: SGDLS and YYNGEE. The CDR3 loop spans 15 amino acids. V was clipped by 7 bases and J by 2 bases, with 17 bases between them.

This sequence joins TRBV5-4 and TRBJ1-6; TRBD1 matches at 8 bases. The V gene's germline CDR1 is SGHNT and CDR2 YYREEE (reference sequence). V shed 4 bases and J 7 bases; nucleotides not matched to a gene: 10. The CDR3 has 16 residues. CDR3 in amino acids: CASSPAGTGVNSPLHF. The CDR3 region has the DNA TGTGCCAGCAGCCCCGCCGGGACAGGCGTAAATTCACCCCTCCACTTT. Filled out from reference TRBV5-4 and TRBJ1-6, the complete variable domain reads ETGVTQSPTHLIKTRGQQVTLRCSSQSGHNTVSWYQQALGQGPQFIFQYYREEENGRGNFPPRFSGLQFPNYSSELNVNALELDDSALYLCASSPAGTGVNSPLHFGNGTRLTVT.

This CDR3 reads CASSLDQGSEAFF. DNA for the CDR3: TGTGCCAGCAGCTTAGATCAGGGGTCTGAAGCTTTCTTT. V is TRBV11-2 and J is TRBJ1-1; D is possibly TRBD1 (6 bases). This CDR3 has 13 residues. Deletions cut 0 bases from V and 6 bases from J, with 8 bases between. CDR1 is SGHAT, CDR2 FQNNGV, per germline. The full variable domain, rest sourced from reference TRBV11-2 and TRBJ1-1, is EAGVAQSPRYKIIEKRQSVAFWCNPISGHATLYWYQQILGQGPKLLIQFQNNGVVDDSQLPKDRFSAERLKGVDSTLKIQPAKLEDSAVYLCASSLDQGSEAFFGQGTRLTVV.

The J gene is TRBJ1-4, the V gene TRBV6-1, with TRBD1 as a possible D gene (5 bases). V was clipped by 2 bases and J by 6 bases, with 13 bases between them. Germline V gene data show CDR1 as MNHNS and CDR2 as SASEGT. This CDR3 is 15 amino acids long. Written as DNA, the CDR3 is TGTGCCAGCAGTGAAATGTCAGGGAATTATGAAAAACTGTTTTTT. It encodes CASSEMSGNYEKLFF.

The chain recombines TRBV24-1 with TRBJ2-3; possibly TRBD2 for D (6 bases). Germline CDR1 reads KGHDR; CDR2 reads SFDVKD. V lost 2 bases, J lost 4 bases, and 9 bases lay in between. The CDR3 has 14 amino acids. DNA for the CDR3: TGTGCCACCAGTGATTCGGGAGCCGCAGATACGCAGTATTTT. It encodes CATSDSGAADTQYF.

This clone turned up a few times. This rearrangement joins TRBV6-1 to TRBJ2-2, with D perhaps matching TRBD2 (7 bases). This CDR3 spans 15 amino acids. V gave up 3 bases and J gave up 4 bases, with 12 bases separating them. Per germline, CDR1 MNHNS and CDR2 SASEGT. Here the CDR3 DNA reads TGTGCCAGCAGTGATTTGCGGGGGCGCACCGGGGAGCTGTTTTTT. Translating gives CASSDLRGRTGELFF.

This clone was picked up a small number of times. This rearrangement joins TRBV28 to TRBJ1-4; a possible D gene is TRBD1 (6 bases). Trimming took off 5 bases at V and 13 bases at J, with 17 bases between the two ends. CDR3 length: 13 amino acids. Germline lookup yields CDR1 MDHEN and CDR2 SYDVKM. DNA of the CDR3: TGTGCCAGCAGTCCGGGGACATCACTCTCACTGTTTTTT. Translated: CASSPGTSLSLFF.

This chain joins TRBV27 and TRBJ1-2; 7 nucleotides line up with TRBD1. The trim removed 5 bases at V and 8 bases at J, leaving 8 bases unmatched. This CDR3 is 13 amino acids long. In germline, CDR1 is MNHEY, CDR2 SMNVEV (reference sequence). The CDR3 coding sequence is TGTGCCAGCAGTCCCCAGACAGGGAAAGGCTACACCTTC. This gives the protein CASSPQTGKGYTF.

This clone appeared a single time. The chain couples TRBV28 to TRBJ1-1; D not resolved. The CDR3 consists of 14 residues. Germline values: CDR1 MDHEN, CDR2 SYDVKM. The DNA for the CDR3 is TGTGTAACGTTGGGCCAGCAAAAGAACACTGAAGCTTTCTTT. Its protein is CVTLGQQKNTEAFF.

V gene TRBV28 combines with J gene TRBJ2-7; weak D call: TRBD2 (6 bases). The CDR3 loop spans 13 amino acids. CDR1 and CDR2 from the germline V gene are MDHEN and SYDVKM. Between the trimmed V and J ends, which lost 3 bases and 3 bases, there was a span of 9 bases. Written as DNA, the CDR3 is TGTGCCAGCAGTTTTAGGAGGGGCTACGAGCAGTACGTC. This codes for CASSFRRGYEQYV.

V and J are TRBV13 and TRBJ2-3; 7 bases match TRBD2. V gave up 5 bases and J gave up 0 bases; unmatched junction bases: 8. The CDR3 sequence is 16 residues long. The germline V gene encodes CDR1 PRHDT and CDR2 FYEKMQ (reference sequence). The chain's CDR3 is CASSTAAGQSTDTQYF. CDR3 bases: TGTGCCAGCAGCACCGCAGCGGGGCAAAGCACAGATACGCAGTATTTT.

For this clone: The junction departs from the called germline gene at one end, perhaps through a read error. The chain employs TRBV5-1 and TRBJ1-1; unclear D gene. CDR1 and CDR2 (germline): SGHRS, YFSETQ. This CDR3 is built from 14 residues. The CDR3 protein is CASSLLGMNTEAFF. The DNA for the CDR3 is TGTGCCAGCAGCTTGCTGGGCATGAACACTGAAGCTTTCTTT.

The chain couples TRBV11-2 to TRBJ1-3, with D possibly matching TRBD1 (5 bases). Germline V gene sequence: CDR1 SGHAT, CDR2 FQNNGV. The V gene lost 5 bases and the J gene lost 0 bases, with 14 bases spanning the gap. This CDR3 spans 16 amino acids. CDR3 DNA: TGTGCCAGCAGCCGGGTCAAGGGGCGCTCTGGAAACACCATATATTTT. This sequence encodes CASSRVKGRSGNTIYF.

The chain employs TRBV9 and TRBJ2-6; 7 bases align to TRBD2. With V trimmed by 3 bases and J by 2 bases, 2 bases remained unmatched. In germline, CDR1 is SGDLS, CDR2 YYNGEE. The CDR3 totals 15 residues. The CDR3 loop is CASSAGGTGANVLTF. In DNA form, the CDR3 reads TGTGCCAGCAGCGCGGGGGGTACTGGGGCCAACGTCCTGACTTTC.

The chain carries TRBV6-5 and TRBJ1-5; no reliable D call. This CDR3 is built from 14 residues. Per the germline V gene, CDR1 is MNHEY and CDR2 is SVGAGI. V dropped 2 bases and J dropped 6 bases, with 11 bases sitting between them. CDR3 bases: TGTGCCAGCAGTTACAACAGAGGGAGTCAGCCCCAGCATTTT. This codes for CASSYNRGSQPQHF.

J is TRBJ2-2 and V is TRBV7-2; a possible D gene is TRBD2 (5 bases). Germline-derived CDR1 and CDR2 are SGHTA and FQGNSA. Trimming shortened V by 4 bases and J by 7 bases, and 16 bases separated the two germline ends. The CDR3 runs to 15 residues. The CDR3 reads CASSSGLLPVGELFF. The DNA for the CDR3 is TGTGCCAGCAGCTCCGGACTCCTTCCGGTCGGGGAGCTGTTTTTT.

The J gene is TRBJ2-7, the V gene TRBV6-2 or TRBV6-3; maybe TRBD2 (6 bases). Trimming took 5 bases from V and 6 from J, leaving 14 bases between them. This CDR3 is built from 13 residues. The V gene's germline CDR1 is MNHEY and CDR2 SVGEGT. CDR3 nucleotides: TGTGCCAGCAGTACCTTGACTAGGGGCGAGCAGTACGTC. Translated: CASSTLTRGEQYV.